This T cell receptor (beta chain) was recorded in a study of shared clonotypes between healthy human individuals. General study results and limits: Since donors were few, the genetic and exposure-history diversity represented was limited.

A note on this clone: Its matching antigen is unknown.

The naive CD8 population came from CD45RO-negative cells selected for CCR7, without terminally differentiated effector memory CD45RA+ cells. The table came from immunoSEQ multiplex PCR; TCRdb's copy has only in-frame clones and leaves some out. The data hold some 2.1 million clones, with roughly 95% observed a single time. The receptor was derived from a man aged 18 to 30 in good health. Sequencing used naive CD8+ T cells sorted from blood.

The CDR3 sequence is CASSQDLGGGTISYEQYF. The DNA for the CDR3 is TGCGCCAGCAGCCAAGATCTAGGGGGCGGGACTATTTCCTACGAGCAGTACTTC. V is TRBV4-3 and J is TRBJ2-7; D tentatively reads TRBD1 or TRBD2 (7 bases each). The V gene lost 0 bases and the J gene lost 1 base, with 19 bases spanning the gap. Per the germline V gene, CDR1 is LGHNA and CDR2 is YSLEER. The CDR3 is 18 residues long.